This TCR beta chain derives from a study of blood T cell repertoires in COVID-19. Participants, about 18 to 90 years old, spanned under 30 US areas. Original handling: Reference gene primer amplification gave nucleated cell count estimates. Sequencing was performed with immunoSEQ multiplex PCR; in TCRdb, only in-frame clones are kept and a portion is missing. V and J calls and clone size come straight from that table; D and trimming were deduced from the DNA. The profile shows hundreds of thousands of clones, around 84% of them singletons. CDR3 length: 15 residues. J was trimmed by 8 bases and V by 4 bases; bases with no gene match: 8. The V gene's germline CDR1 is SGHRS and CDR2 YFSETQ.

Sequenced sample: PBMCs or T cells enriched from blood (not recorded which). V gene TRBV5-1 combines with J gene TRBJ2-1, with 11 bases lining up with TRBD2. The sequence was obtained from a man in his thirties or forties who had recovered from COVID-19. The CDR3 here is CASSATSGGWDEQFF. CDR3 nucleotides: TGCGCCAGCAGCGCAACTAGCGGGGGTTGGGATGAGCAGTTCTTC.